The 18 T cell receptor beta chains below come from one sample, sequenced in a study of T cell changes during pregnancy in multiple sclerosis. This table comes from immunoSEQ multiplex PCR, and its TCRdb copy is limited to in-frame clones, with some not included. The sample lists around 35,000 clones; 80% to 95% were seen once. The source material was CD4+ T cells from peripheral blood mononuclear cells, sampled in the third trimester of pregnancy. The source is a female donor in good health, enrolled as a control in a pregnancy study.

The chain joins TRBV4-1 to TRBJ2-1; tentative D call: TRBD1 (6 bases). Germline loops: CDR1 MGHRA, CDR2 YSYEKL. V was shortened by 2 bases and J by 12 bases, with 8 bases between the two germline ends. The CDR3 is made up of 11 amino acids. CDR3 amino acids: CASSQRGRQFF. DNA of the CDR3: TGCGCCAGCAGCCAAAGGGGGAGGCAGTTCTTC.

The chain couples TRBV7-2 to TRBJ2-3; D is ambiguous. The CDR3 totals 10 residues. The germline V gene has CDR1 SGHTA and CDR2 FQGNSA. The V gene lost 5 bases and the J gene lost 7 bases, with 4 bases spanning the gap. CDR3 DNA: TGTGCCAGCAGCCAGTATACGCAGTATTTT. It codes for CASSQYTQYF. The full variable domain, rest sourced from reference TRBV7-2 and TRBJ2-3, is GAGVSQSPSNKVTEKGKDVELRCDPISGHTALYWYRQSLGQGLEFLIYFQGNSAPDKSGLPSDRFSAERTGGSVSTLTIQRTQQEDSAVYLCASSQYTQYFGPGTRLTVL.

V gene TRBV6-5 combines with J gene TRBJ1-3, with TRBD1 matching 8 bases. V shed 0 bases and J 4 bases; nucleotides not matched to a gene: 2. In germline, CDR1 is MNHEY, CDR2 SVGAGI. The CDR3 is made up of 15 amino acids. The CDR3 nucleotides are TGTGCCAGCAGTTACTCGACAGGGGCGGGAAACACCATATATTTT. As protein: CASSYSTGAGNTIYF.

The rearrangement joins TRBV18 to TRBJ2-1; D perhaps matches TRBD1 (6 bases). Germline V gene sequence: CDR1 KGHSH, CDR2 LQKENI. V gave up 5 bases and J gave up 7 bases, with 9 bases separating them. The CDR3 sequence is 12 residues long. CDR3 region: CASSNQGNEQFF. CDR3 nucleotides: TGTGCCAGCTCAAACCAGGGGAATGAGCAGTTCTTC.

The chain joins TRBV7-2 to TRBJ2-3, with D possibly TRBD2 on 6 matching bases. This CDR3 is built from 14 residues. Per the germline V gene, CDR1 is SGHTA and CDR2 is FQGNSA. V gave up 0 bases and J gave up 7 bases, with 11 bases separating them. DNA of the CDR3: TGTGCCAGCAGCTTAGCGGGGGGAAGGAATACGCAGTATTTT. Protein sequence: CASSLAGGRNTQYF.

Here the CDR3 DNA reads TGTGCCAGCAGCTTGGAGGAGAACACTGAAGCTTTCTTT. This encodes CASSLEENTEAFF. The chain recombines TRBV7-2 with TRBJ1-1, with D hard to call. The CDR3 spans 13 residues. V lost 3 bases, J lost 1 base, and 6 bases lay in between. The germline V gene encodes CDR1 SGHTA and CDR2 FQGNSA.

The V call is TRBV7-2, the J call TRBJ2-7; possibly TRBD2 for D (5 bases). This CDR3 region has 14 residues. V shed 5 bases and J shed 4 bases, with 15 bases lying between them. Germline lookup yields CDR1 SGHTA and CDR2 FQGNSA. The CDR3 coding sequence is TGTGCCAGCAGCCCCCCCGGGGTCGTTTACGAGCAGTACTTC. Translating it yields CASSPPGVVYEQYF.

J is TRBJ1-1 and V is TRBV7-2; 7 positions match TRBD1. Germline CDR1 reads SGHTA; CDR2 reads FQGNSA. J gave up 2 bases and V 3 bases, and 3 bases lay outside the gene matches. The CDR3 has 14 residues. The CDR3 spells CASSLTGFNTEAFF. DNA of the CDR3: TGTGCCAGCAGCTTGACAGGGTTTAACACTGAAGCTTTCTTT.

CDR3 sequence reads: CASTPTTGPYEQYF. In DNA form, the CDR3 reads TGTGCCAGCACCCCCACTACAGGGCCCTACGAGCAGTACTTC. The chain employs TRBV7-2 and TRBJ2-7; TRBD1 might be the D (6 bases). Trimming pared 7 bases from V and 2 bases from J, leaving 15 bases between. Germline values: CDR1 SGHTA, CDR2 FQGNSA. The CDR3 covers 14 residues.

The chain recombines TRBV7-9 with TRBJ2-1; TRBD2 is a possible D gene (6 bases). This CDR3 has 16 amino acids. Trimming took off 3 bases at V and 0 bases at J, with 12 bases between the two ends. CDR1 SEHNR and CDR2 FQNEAQ come from the germline V gene (reference sequence). DNA of the CDR3: TGTGCCAGCAGCTTCGGAGGGGACCCCTCCTACAATGAGCAGTTCTTC. Protein product: CASSFGGDPSYNEQFF.

A word on this clone: This is likely a read error, given that the CDR3 carries no conserved phenylalanine or tryptophan at its end. The DNA is left out, because the CDR3 cannot be placed on it with certainty; the CDR3 is given as TCRdb lists it. The V gene is TRBV15, the J gene TRBJ1-4; TRBD1, the table's D call, lacks a check against the DNA. Germline CDR1 is LNHNV and CDR2 is YYDKDF (reference sequence). The CDR3 spans 13 amino acids, including both terminal residues. This CDR3 is CATSGQKSPIIFS.

The rearrangement uses TRBV30 and TRBJ1-6; 7 nucleotides match TRBD1. The V gene end was trimmed by 1 base and the J gene end by 7 bases; junction bases not matched to a gene: 7. The germline gives CDR1 GTSNPN, CDR2 SVGIG (reference sequence). This CDR3 has 15 residues. CDR3 protein: CAWSASDRTNSPLHF. The CDR3 coding sequence is TGTGCCTGGAGTGCCTCGGACAGGACCAATTCACCCCTCCACTTT.

The chain links TRBV28 to TRBJ1-1; TRBD1 aligns across 9 bases. Germline-derived CDR1 and CDR2 are MDHEN and SYDVKM. Losses at the gene ends were 8 bases for V and 0 bases for J; bases not matched to a gene: 16. The CDR3 length is 18 residues. CDR3 amino acids: CASLQGGQGGFMNTEAFF. Here the CDR3 DNA reads TGTGCCAGCTTACAGGGGGGACAGGGAGGATTTATGAACACTGAAGCTTTCTTT.

This chain connects TRBV27 to TRBJ1-2; 7 bases match TRBD1. The CDR3 spans 17 residues. V was pared by 1 base and J by 8 bases, with 16 bases of the junction left unmatched. The germline CDR1 and CDR2 sequences are MNHEY and SMNVEV (reference sequence). In DNA, the CDR3 is TGTGCCAGCAGTTTATGGGCCAGACAGGGACCACTAAGGGGCTACACCTTC. This encodes CASSLWARQGPLRGYTF.

V and J are TRBV6-5 and TRBJ1-3; D is unclear. This CDR3 region has 14 residues. Germline V lookup: CDR1 MNHEY, CDR2 SVGAGI. V dropped 5 bases and J dropped 1 base, with 9 bases sitting between them. Written as DNA, the CDR3 is TGTGCCAGCAGTCAGACTCGATCTGGAAACACCATATATTTT. This codes for CASSQTRSGNTIYF.

The chain couples TRBV6-1 to TRBJ1-2, with D perhaps matching TRBD1 (5 bases). Trimming shortened V by 1 base and J by 8 bases, and 17 bases separated the two germline ends. Germline V lookup: CDR1 MNHNS, CDR2 SASEGT. The CDR3 length is 15 residues. The CDR3 nucleotides are TGTGCCAGCAGTGAAGGTGTGACAGTACTCGGGGGCTACACCTTC. Residues: CASSEGVTVLGGYTF.

This rearrangement joins TRBV28 to TRBJ1-2; D not resolved. Trimming took 6 bases from V and 4 from J, leaving 9 bases between them. Germline CDR1 and CDR2: MDHEN and SYDVKM. The CDR3 covers 12 residues. Here the CDR3 reads CASRSLVYGYTF. CDR3 in DNA: TGTGCCAGCAGGAGCCTTGTCTATGGCTACACCTTC.

The rearrangement links TRBV15 to TRBJ1-2; no clear D. The CDR3 has 16 residues. Germline V gene data show CDR1 as LNHNV and CDR2 as YYDKDF (reference sequence). Trimming pared 0 bases from V and 1 base from J, leaving 12 bases between. In nucleotides, the CDR3 is TGTGCCACCAGCAGAGATTCGCCACTACTTAACTATGGCTACACCTTC. Protein product: CATSRDSPLLNYGYTF.